Included here is one T cell receptor beta chain sequence, with context. Antigen specificity is unknown. Collection of blood occurred at baseline, at cycle 4 day 1, and at cycle 7 day 1. The CDR3 totals 15 residues. V was trimmed by 2 bases and J by 8 bases, leaving 15 bases between them. Per germline, CDR1 MNHEY and CDR2 SVGAGI. These data come from a study of OX40 agonist ivuxolimab in advanced cancers. Overall study context: Ivuxolimab, an antibody that agonizes OX40 (CD134), was administered to the patients. A history of anti-PD-1, anti-PD-L1 or anti-CTLA-4 therapy was acceptable, and approximately 40% had some.

Profiling relied on immunoSEQ multiplex PCR, and the TCRdb table lists in-frame clones only, not all of them. The data contain 52,000 or so clones, roughly 80% of them singletons. Study-level findings and limits: CD8+ T cells were the subset that, on average, had more expanded clones than CD4+.

This rearrangement joins TRBV6-5 to TRBJ1-4; tentative D call: TRBD1 (5 bases). This clonotype was sampled from an adult with an advanced solid tumor such as melanoma, head and neck, liver or kidney cancer. Material: CD4+ or CD8+ T cells sorted from blood, obtained in a trial of the OX40 agonist ivuxolimab. The CDR3 nucleotides read TGTGCCAGCAGTTACGAAGGGGCTTTCCGAGAAAAACTGTTTTTT. This codes for CASSYEGAFREKLFF.